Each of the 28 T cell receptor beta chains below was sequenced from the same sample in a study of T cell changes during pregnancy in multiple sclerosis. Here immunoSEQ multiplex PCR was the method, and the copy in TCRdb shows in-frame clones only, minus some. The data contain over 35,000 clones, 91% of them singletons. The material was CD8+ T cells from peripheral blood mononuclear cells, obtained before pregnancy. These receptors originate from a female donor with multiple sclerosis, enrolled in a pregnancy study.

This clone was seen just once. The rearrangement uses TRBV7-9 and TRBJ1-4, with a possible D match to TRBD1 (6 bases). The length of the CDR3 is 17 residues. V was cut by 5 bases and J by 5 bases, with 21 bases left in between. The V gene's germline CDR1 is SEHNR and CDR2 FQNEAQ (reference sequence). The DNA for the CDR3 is TGTGCCAGCAGCCAATCGACAGGTGGATTGGTCAATGAAAAACTGTTTTTT. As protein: CASSQSTGGLVNEKLFF.

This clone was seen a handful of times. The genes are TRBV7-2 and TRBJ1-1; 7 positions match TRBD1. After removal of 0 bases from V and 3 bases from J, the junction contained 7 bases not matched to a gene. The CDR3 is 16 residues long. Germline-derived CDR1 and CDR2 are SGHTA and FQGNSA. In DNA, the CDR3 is TGTGCCAGCAGCTTAGCGCTTGAGGGGGCGTACACTGAAGCTTTCTTT. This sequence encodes CASSLALEGAYTEAFF.

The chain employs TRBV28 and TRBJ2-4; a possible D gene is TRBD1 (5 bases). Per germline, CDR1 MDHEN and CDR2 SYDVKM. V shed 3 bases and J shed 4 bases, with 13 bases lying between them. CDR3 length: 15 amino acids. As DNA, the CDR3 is TGTGCCAGCAGTTTTTTCCGCCAGGGAAAAAACATTCAGTACTTC. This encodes CASSFFRQGKNIQYF. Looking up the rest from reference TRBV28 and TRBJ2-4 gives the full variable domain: DVKVTQSSRYLVKRTGEKVFLECVQDMDHENMFWYRQDPGLGLRLIYFSYDVKMKEKGDIPEGYSVSREKKERFSLILESASTNQTSMYLCASSFFRQGKNIQYFGAGTRLSVL.

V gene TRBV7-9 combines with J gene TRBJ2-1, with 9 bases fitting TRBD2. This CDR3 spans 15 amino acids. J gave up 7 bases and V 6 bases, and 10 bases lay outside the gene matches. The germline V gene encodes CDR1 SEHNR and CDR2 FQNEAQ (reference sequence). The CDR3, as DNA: TGTGCCAGCAGGGGGGGTAGCGGGAGTAGAAATGAGCAGTTCTTC. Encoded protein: CASRGGSGSRNEQFF.

CDR3 sequence (DNA): TGTGCCAGCAGCTTAGATACTTCTTACGAGCAGTACTTC. This translates into CASSLDTSYEQYF. This sequence joins TRBV7-6 and TRBJ2-7; no firm D call. This CDR3 region has 13 residues. V was cut by 1 base and J by 4 bases, with 8 bases left in between. Germline V gene lookup returns CDR1 SGHVS and CDR2 FNYEAQ.

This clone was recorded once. The CDR3 sequence is CASSMGQGAETQYF. The CDR3 nucleotides read TGTGCCAGTAGTATGGGGCAGGGGGCAGAGACCCAGTACTTC. The genes are TRBV19 and TRBJ2-5; TRBD1 matches 8 bases. The CDR3 totals 14 residues. CDR1 and CDR2 (germline): LNHDA, SQIVND (reference sequence). Germline trimming cut 3 bases from V and 4 bases from J; bases unmatched to any gene: 4.

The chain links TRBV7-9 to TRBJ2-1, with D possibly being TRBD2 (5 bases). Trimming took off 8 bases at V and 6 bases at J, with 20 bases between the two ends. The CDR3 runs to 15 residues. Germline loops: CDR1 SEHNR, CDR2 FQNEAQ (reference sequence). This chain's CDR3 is CASSGVRSRGNEQFF. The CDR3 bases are TGTGCCAGCTCCGGAGTGAGGAGTCGGGGCAATGAGCAGTTCTTC.

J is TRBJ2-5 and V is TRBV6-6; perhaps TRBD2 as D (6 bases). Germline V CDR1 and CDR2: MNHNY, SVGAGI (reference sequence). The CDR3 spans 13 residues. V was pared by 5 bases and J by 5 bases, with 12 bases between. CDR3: CASSLLAVETQYF. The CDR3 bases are TGTGCCAGCAGTCTACTAGCAGTGGAGACCCAGTACTTC.

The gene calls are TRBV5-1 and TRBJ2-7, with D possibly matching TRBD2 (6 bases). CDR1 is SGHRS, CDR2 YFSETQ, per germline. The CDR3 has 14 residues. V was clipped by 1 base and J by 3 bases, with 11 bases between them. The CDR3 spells CASSLYGGGYEQYF. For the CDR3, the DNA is TGCGCCAGCAGCTTGTATGGGGGAGGCTACGAGCAGTACTTC.

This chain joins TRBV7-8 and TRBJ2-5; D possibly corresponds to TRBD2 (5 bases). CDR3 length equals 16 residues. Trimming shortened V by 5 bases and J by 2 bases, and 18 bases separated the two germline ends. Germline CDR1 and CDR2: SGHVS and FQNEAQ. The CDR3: CASSRRAALPQETQYF. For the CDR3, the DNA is TGTGCCAGCAGCAGGCGGGCGGCCCTCCCTCAAGAGACCCAGTACTTC. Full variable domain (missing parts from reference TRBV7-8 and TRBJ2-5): GAGVSQSPRYKVAKRGQDVALRCDPISGHVSLFWYQQALGQGPEFLTYFQNEAQLDKSGLPSDRFFAERPEGSVSTLKIQRTQQEDSAVYLCASSRRAALPQETQYFGPGTRLLVL.

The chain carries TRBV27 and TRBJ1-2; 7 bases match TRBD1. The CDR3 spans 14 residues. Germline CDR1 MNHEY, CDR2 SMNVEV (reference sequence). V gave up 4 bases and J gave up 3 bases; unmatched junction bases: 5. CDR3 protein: CASSSLQGYYGYTF. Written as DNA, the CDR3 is TGTGCCAGCAGTTCATTACAGGGGTACTATGGCTACACCTTC.

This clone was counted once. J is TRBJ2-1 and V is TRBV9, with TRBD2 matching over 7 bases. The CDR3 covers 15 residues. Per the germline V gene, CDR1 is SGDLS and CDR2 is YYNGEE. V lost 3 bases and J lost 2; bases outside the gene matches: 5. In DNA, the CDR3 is TGTGCCAGCAGCGCCAGCGGGGCCCCCTACAATGAGCAGTTCTTC. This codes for CASSASGAPYNEQFF.

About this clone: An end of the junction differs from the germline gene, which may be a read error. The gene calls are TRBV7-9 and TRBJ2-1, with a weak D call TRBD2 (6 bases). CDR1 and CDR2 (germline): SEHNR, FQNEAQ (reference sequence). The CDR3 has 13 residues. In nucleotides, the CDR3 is TGTGCCAGCAGCCTAGCCGCTAGCGATGAGCAGTTCTTC. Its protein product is CASSLAASDEQFF.

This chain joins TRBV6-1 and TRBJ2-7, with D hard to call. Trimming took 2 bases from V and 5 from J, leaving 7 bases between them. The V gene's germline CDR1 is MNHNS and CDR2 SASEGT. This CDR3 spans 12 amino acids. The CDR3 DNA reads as TGTGCCAGCAGTGAACCCGGTAACGAGCAGTACTTC. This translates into CASSEPGNEQYF.

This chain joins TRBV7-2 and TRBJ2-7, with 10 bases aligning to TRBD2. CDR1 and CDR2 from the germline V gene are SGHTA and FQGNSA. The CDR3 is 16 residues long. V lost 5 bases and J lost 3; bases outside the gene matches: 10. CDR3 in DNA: TGTGCCAGCAGCCTGACCCCTAGCGGGAGTTTCTACGAGCAGTACTTC. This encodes CASSLTPSGSFYEQYF.

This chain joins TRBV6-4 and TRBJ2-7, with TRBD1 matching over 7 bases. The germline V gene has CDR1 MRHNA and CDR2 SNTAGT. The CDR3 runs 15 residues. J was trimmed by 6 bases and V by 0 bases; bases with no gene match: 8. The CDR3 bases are TGTGCCAGCAGTGACTCGAGCGACAGGGTAGCCGAGCAGTACTTC. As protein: CASSDSSDRVAEQYF.

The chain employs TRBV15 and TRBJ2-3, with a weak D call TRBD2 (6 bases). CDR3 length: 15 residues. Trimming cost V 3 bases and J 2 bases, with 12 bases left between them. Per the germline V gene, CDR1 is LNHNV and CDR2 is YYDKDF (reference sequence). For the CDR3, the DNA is TGTGCCACCAGCAGTGGAGGGGTCCCCACAGATACGCAGTATTTT. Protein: CATSSGGVPTDTQYF.

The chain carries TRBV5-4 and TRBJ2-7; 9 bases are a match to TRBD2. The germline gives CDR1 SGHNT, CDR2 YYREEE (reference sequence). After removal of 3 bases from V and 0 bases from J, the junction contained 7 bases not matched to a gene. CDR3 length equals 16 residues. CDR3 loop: CASSSSLAGHSYEQYF. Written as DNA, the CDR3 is TGTGCCAGCAGCTCATCACTAGCGGGCCACTCCTACGAGCAGTACTTC. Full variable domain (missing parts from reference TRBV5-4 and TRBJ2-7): ETGVTQSPTHLIKTRGQQVTLRCSSQSGHNTVSWYQQALGQGPQFIFQYYREEENGRGNFPPRFSGLQFPNYSSELNVNALELDDSALYLCASSSSLAGHSYEQYFGPGTRLTVT.

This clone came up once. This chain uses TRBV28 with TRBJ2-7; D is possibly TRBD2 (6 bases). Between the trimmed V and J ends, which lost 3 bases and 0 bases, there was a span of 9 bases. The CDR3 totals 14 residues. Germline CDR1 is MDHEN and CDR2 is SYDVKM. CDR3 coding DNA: TGTGCCAGCAGTTTGGCGGGGAACTCCTACGAGCAGTACTTC. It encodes CASSLAGNSYEQYF.

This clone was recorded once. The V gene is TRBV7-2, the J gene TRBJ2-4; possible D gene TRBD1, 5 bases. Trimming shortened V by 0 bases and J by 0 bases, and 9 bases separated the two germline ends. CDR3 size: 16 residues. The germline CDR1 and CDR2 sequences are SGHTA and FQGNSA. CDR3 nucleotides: TGTGCCAGCAGCTTAGCGGGGCTACTAGCCAAAAACATTCAGTACTTC. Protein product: CASSLAGLLAKNIQYF.

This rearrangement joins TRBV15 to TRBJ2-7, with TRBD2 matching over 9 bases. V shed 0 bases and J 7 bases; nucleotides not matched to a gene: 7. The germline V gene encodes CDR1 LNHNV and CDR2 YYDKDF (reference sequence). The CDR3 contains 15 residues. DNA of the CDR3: TGTGCCACCAGCAGAGATTTGGCGGGAGGGCAGGAGCAGTACTTC. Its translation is CATSRDLAGGQEQYF. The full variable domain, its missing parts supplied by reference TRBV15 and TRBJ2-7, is DAMVIQNPRYQVTQFGKPVTLSCSQTLNHNVMYWYQQKSSQAPKLLFHYYDKDFNNEADTPDNFQSRRPNTSFCFLDIRSPGLGDTAMYLCATSRDLAGGQEQYFGPGTRLTVT.

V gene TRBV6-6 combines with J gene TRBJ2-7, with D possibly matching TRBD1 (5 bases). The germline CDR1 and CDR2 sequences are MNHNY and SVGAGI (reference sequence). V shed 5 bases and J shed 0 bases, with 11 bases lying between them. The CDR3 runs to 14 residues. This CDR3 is CASSLQGDSYEQYF. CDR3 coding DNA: TGTGCCAGCAGTCTTCAAGGGGACTCCTACGAGCAGTACTTC.

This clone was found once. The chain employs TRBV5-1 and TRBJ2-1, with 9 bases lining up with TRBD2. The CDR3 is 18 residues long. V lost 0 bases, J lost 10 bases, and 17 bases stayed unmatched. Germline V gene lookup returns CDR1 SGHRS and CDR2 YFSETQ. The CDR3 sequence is CASSLATRTSVLGTEQFF. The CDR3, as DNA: TGCGCCAGCAGCTTGGCCACAAGGACTAGCGTATTGGGAACCGAGCAGTTCTTC. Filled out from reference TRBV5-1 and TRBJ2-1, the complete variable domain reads KAGVTQTPRYLIKTRGQQVTLSCSPISGHRSVSWYQQTPGQGLQFLFEYFSETQRNKGNFPGRFSGRQFSNSRSEMNVSTLELGDSALYLCASSLATRTSVLGTEQFFGPGTRLTVL.

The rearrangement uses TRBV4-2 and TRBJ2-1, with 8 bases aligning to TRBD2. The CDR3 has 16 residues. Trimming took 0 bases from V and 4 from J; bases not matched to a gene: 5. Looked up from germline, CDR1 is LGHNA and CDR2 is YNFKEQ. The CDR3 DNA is TGTGCCAGCAGCCAAGATTCCAGCGGGAGTTACAATGAGCAGTTCTTC. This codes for CASSQDSSGSYNEQFF.

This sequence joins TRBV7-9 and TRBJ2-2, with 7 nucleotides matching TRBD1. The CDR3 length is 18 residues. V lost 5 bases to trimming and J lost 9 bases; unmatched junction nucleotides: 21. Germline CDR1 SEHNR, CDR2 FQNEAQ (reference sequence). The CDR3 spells CASSPRTATGDLRRELFF. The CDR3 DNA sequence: TGTGCCAGCAGCCCCAGAACAGCTACAGGGGACCTACGTAGGGAGCTGTTTTTT.

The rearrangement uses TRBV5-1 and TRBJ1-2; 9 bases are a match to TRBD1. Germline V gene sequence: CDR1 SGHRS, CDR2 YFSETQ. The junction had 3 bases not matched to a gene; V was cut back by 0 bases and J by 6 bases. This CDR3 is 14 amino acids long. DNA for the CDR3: TGCGCCAGCAGCTTGGCCGGGACAGGGAATGGCTACACCTTC. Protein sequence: CASSLAGTGNGYTF.

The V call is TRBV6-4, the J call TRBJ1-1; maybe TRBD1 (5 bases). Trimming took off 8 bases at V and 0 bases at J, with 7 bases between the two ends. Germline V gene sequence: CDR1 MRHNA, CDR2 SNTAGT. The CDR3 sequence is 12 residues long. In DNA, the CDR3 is TGTGCCAGCCAGGGAATGAACACTGAAGCTTTCTTT. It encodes CASQGMNTEAFF.

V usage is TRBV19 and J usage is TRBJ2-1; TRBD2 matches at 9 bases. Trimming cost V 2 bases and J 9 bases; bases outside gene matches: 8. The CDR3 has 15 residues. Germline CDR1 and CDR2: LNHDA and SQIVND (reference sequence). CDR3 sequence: CASSIRGLANLEQFF. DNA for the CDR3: TGTGCCAGTAGTATAAGAGGACTAGCGAATCTTGAGCAGTTCTTC.